The sequence of this T cell receptor (beta chain) was determined in a study of T cells in Graves' hyperthyroidism and ophthalmopathy. Authors of the study amplified TCR beta CDR3 regions from RNA transcripts. The HTBI set primed first-round TCR CDR3 RT-PCR. Each CDR3 protein is one row after TCRdb ran MiXCR on the multiplex PCR reads. The sample carries 690,000 or so distinct CDR3 sequences, around 19% recorded once. The CDR3 totals 14 residues. V was shortened by 6 bases and J by 7 bases, with 17 bases between the two germline ends. V usage is TRBV12-3 or TRBV12-4 and J usage is TRBJ2-3; weak D call: TRBD2 (7 bases). The source of this sequence is a woman in her 50s with Graves' hyperthyroidism that later progressed to Graves' ophthalmopathy. The sequencing input was blood. The CDR3 sequence is CASRRGRGGNTQYF. The DNA of the CDR3 is TGTGCCAGCAGGCGTGGTAGGGGGGGTAATACGCAGTATTTT.